The clone carrying this TCR beta chain was observed many times. Antigen unknown. This specimen belongs to a study of early T cells in non-severe SARS-CoV-2 infection. Overall study: Sequencing of bulk RNA from unsorted whole blood was done, without chain pairing. Study-level points and caveats: Sequences matched to VDJdb favored anti-spike CD8 responses, while private and CD4 specificities were missed.

Germline CDR1 is SGHNT and CDR2 is YYREEE (reference sequence). The trim removed 4 bases at V and 0 bases at J, leaving 14 bases unmatched. The CDR3 is made up of 19 amino acids. The TCR library protocol was used to attach unique molecular identifiers. These identifiers were attached to individual cDNA molecules. TCRdb fed the 5' RACE reads into MiXCR, producing one record per CDR3 protein. The sample includes roughly 81,000 distinct CDR3 sequences, about 12% of them seen just once. The sequence was obtained from an adult who was a healthcare worker with PCR-confirmed SARS-CoV-2 infection or an uninfected control (not recorded which). This rearrangement joins TRBV5-4 to TRBJ2-3; TRBD1 agrees at 10 bases. Sequencing used whole blood. CDR3 DNA sequence: TGTGCCAGCAGCCCTCCCCGGGACAGGGGTGCAAAAAGCACAGATACGCAGTATTTT. Protein: CASSPPRDRGAKSTDTQYF. The complete variable domain, with remaining parts taken from reference TRBV5-4 and TRBJ2-3, reads ETGVTQSPTHLIKTRGQQVTLRCSSQSGHNTVSWYQQALGQGPQFIFQYYREEENGRGNFPPRFSGLQFPNYSSELNVNALELDDSALYLCASSPPRDRGAKSTDTQYFGPGTRLTVL.